Listed here is a single TCR beta chain. Its antigen is unknown. Per-base qualities were not stored, and no clone one base away is much larger. Counted from cysteine to phenylalanine, this CDR3 has 16 amino acids. Only CDR3 DNA is held: 48 bases, read in frame from base 1. V lost 2 bases and J lost 3 bases, and the count of bases not matched to a germline gene is 9. According to the germline V gene, CDR1 reads SGHDT and CDR2 reads YYEEEE. For deep sequencing of PBMC libraries, mostly about 450 ng of input genomic DNA was used, and six replicates were run per sample. Following the manufacturer's instructions, the team built TCRbeta libraries using the immunoSEQ hsTCRbeta kit. Sequencing of the completed libraries took place using an Illumina NovaSeq 6000 S4 flow cell after they had been pooled to around 3.3 nM. The original methods were these. The immunoSEQ Analyzer handled quality control and preprocessing of the raw data. The analysis was restricted to productive rearrangements, with each unique CDR3 amino acid sequence defining a clonotype. Repertoire clonality was estimated as the Gini-Simpson index, computed with the R package tcR. Gini indices were compared with Student's t test, and associations with tumor size change were assessed by Pearson correlation. TCRdb took this table from immuneACCESS and kept in-frame rearrangements with V and J called. Such tables lack part of the clones; where checked against another copy, unresolved V genes explain under half of the gap, and the rest is unexplained. V and J calls and clone size follow that table, whereas D and trimming were derived from the DNA. For this sample the table gives 8,000 or so clones, of which about three fifths were detected only once. The ten largest clones capture approximately 3% of the sample.

Taken with the paper, the label for time point translates to: after neoadjuvant nivolumab, at surgical resection. Patients were newly diagnosed with stage II-IVA oral cavity squamous cell carcinoma and had received no prior systemic or radiation treatment. The cohort was made up of patients with locally advanced, HPV-negative oral cavity squamous cell carcinoma. Peripheral blood mononuclear cells were analyzed directly, without maintenance or expansion in culture. The samples were drawn from a longitudinal correlative study tied to a single-arm phase II trial testing neoadjuvant nivolumab in oral cavity squamous cell carcinoma. Subject-matched pre- and post-treatment PBMCs and tumors from three responders and three non-responders underwent genomic DNA-based TCRbeta sequencing. Peripheral blood mononuclear cells were collected before nivolumab treatment and were collected again after treatment, at the time of surgery. The Maxwell RSC DNA from Cells kit was used to isolate genomic DNA from PBMCs.

The data originate from a study of neoadjuvant anti-PD-1 for oral cavity cancer (dated by TCRdb to about 2021). About the investigation overall: Before undergoing curative-intent surgical resection, most patients got three to four biweekly nivolumab doses at 3 mg/kg. Patients without progression received a fourth nivolumab dose around day 43 and underwent definitive surgical resection on days 50-56. Under RECIST 1.1, patients with complete response, partial response or stable disease were classed as responders, and patients with progression were classed as non-responders. There were approximately 12 patients in the parent correlative cohort, and the response rate was roughly 34%.

Study-wide findings and limitations: After neoadjuvant nivolumab, significantly higher T cell clonality (Gini index) was found within PBMCs in non-responders than in responders. The TCR analyses had only three patients in each response group, and the authors called for validation in larger cohorts. A higher pretreatment blood Treg/Th17 ratio correlated with both higher pretreatment blood TCRbeta clonality and lower post-treatment tumor TCRbeta clonality.

The source was PBMCs, collected after nivolumab (anti-PD-1) treatment. The TCR sequence derives from a person between 35 and 79 years old with oral cavity squamous cell carcinoma. The chain links TRBV5-6 with TRBJ1-1; 8 of the junction bases match TRBD1. The CDR3: CASSFGQGAYYTEAFF. The nucleotide sequence reads TGTGCCAGCAGCTTCGGGCAGGGGGCCTATTACACTGAAGCTTTCTTT.